This T cell receptor beta chain is drawn from a study of CD8+ T cells in alopecia areata. Study-wide background: Treatment comprised oral tofacitinib, 5 to 10 mg twice daily, in treated patients. Tofacitinib ran 6 to 18 months, followed by 6 months off drug. Overall study results and limits: Scalp samples also contribute reads from the resident alphabeta T cells found in normal skin.

This CDR3 is 13 amino acids long. Germline lookup yields CDR1 MNHEY and CDR2 SMNVEV (reference sequence). Trimming pared 7 bases from V and 3 bases from J, leaving 13 bases between. Notes on this clone: No antigen is known for it.

Sequencing templates came from extracted RNA that was reverse transcribed into cDNA. Method: immunoSEQ multiplex PCR; TCRdb's copy keeps in-frame clones and lacks some. Of approximately 150,000 clones listed, 75% to 90% were seen once; the top ten hold more than 12%. The sequence was obtained from a human donor with alopecia areata. V and J are TRBV27 and TRBJ2-7; no clear D gene. The material sequenced was CD8+ T cells sorted from blood, taken at week 0. The CDR3 protein is CASKMPDSYEQYF. The DNA for the CDR3 is TGTGCCAGCAAGATGCCAGATAGCTACGAGCAGTACTTC.